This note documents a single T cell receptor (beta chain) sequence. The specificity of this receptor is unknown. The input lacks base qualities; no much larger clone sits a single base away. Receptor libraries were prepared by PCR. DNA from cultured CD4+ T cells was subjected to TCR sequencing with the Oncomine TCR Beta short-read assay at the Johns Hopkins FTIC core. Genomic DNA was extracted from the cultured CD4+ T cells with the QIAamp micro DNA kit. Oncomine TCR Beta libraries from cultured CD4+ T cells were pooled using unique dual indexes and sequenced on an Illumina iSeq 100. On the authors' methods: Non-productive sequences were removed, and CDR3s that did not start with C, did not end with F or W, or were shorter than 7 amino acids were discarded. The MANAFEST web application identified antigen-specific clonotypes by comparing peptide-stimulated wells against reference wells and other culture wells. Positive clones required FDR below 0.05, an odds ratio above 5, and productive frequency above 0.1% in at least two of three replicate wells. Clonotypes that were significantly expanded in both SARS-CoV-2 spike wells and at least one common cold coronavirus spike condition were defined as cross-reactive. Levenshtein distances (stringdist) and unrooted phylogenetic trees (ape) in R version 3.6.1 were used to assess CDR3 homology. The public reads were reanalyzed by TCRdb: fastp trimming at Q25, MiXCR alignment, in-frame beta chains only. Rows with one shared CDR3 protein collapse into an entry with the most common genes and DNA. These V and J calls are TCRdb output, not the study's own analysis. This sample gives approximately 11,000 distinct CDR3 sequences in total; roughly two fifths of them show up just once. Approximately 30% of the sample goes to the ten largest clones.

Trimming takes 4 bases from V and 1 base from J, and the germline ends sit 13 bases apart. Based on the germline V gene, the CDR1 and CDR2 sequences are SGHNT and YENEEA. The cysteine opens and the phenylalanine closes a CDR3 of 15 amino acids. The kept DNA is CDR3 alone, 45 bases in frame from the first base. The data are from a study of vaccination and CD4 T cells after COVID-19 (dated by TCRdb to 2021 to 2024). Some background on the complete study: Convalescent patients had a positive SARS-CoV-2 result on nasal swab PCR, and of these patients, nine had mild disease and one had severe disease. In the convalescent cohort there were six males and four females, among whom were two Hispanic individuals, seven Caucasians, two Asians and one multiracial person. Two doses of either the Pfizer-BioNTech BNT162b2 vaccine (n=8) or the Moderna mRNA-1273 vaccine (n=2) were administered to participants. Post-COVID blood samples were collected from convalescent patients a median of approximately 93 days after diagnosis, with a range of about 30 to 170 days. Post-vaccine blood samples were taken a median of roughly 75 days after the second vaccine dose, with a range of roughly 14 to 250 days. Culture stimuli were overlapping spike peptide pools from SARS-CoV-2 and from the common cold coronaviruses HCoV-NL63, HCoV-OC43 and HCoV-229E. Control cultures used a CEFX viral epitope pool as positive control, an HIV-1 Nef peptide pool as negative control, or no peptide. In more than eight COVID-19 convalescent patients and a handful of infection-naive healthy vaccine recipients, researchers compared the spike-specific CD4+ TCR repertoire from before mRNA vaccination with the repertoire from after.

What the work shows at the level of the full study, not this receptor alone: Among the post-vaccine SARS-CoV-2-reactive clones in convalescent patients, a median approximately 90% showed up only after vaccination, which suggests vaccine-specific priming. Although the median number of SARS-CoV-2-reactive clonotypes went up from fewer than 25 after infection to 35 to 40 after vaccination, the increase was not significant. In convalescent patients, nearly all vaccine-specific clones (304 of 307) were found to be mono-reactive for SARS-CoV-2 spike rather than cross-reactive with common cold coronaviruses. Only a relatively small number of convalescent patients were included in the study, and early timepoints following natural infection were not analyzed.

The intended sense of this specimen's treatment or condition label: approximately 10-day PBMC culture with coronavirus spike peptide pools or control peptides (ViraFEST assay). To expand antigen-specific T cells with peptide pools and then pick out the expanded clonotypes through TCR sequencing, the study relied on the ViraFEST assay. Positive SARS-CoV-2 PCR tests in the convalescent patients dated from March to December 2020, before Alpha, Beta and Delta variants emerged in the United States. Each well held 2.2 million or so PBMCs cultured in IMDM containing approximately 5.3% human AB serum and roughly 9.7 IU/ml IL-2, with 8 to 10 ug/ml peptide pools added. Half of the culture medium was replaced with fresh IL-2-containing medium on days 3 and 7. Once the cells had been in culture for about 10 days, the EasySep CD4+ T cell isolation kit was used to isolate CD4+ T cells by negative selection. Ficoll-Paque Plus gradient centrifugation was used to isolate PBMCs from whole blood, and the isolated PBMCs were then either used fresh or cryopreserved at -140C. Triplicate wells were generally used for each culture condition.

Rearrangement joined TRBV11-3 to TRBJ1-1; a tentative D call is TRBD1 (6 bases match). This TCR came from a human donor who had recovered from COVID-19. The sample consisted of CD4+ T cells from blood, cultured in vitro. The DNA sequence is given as TGTGCCAGCAGCTCCCCCGGGACACCGAACACTGAAGCTTTCTTT. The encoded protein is CASSSPGTPNTEAFF.